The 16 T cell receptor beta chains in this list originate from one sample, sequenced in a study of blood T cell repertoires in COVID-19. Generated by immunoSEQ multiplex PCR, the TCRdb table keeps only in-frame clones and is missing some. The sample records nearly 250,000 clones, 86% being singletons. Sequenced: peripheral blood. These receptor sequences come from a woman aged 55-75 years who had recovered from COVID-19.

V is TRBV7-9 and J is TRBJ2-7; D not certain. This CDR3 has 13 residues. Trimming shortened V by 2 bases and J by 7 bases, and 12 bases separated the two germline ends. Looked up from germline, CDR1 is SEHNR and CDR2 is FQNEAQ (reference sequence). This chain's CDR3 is CASSLPSRSEQYF. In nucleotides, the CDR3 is TGTGCCAGCAGCTTACCCAGTCGGAGTGAGCAGTACTTC.

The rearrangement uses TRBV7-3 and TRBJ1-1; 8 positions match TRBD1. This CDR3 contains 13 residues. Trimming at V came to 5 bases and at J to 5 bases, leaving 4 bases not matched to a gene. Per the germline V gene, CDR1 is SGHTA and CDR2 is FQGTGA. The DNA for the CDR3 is TGTGCCAGCAGCGACAGGGGAGGAACTGAAGCTTTCTTT. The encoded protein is CASSDRGGTEAFF.

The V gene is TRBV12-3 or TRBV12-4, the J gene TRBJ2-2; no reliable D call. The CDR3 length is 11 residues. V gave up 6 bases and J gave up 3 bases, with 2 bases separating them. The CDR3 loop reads CASSYTGELFF. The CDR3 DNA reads TGTGCCAGCAGCTACACCGGGGAGCTGTTTTTT.

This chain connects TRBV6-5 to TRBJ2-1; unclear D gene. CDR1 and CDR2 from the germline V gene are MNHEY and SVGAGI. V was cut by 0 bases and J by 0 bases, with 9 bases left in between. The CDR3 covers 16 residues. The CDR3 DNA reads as TGTGCCAGCAGTTACTCTTTGACACACTCCTACAATGAGCAGTTCTTC. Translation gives CASSYSLTHSYNEQFF.

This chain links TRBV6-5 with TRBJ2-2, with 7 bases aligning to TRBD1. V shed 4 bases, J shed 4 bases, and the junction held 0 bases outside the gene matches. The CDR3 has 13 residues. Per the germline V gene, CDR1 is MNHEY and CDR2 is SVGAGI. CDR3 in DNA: TGTGCCAGCAGTTGGGACAGCACCGGGGAGCTGTTTTTT. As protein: CASSWDSTGELFF.

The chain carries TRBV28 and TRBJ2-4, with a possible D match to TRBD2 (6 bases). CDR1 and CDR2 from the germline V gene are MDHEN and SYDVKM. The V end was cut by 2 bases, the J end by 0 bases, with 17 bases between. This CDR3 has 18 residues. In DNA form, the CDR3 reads TGTGCCAGCAGTTTAAGAAGCGGGCAGATCCTAGCCAAAAACATTCAGTACTTC. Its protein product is CASSLRSGQILAKNIQYF.

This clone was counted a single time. CDR3 sequence: CASSLAEAKQFF. CDR3 nucleotides: TGTGCCAGCAGTTTGGCGGAAGCAAAGCAGTTCTTC. This sequence joins TRBV12-3 or TRBV12-4 and TRBJ2-1; D unresolved. V was clipped by 3 bases and J by 11 bases, with 11 bases between them. CDR3 length equals 12 residues.

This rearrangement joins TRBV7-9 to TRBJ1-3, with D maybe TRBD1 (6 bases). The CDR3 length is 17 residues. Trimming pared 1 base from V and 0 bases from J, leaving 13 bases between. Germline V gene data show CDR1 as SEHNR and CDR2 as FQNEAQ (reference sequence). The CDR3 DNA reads TGTGCCAGCAGCTTAGAGGCAGGGGCCTACTCTGGAAACACCATATATTTT. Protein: CASSLEAGAYSGNTIYF.

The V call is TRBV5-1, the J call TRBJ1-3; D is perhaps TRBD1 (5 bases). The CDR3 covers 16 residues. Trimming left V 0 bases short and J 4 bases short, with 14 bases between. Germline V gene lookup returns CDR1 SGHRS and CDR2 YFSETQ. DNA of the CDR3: TGCGCCAGCAGCTTGGTCCAGGGCGGATTCGGAAACACCATATATTTT. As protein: CASSLVQGGFGNTIYF.

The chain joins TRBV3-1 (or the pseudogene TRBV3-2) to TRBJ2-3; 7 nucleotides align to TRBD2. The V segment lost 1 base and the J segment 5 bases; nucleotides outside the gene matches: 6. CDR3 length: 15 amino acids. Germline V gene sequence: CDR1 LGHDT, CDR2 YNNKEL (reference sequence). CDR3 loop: CASSQVWGRGDTQYF. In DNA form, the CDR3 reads TGTGCCAGCAGCCAAGTGTGGGGGAGGGGAGATACGCAGTATTTT.

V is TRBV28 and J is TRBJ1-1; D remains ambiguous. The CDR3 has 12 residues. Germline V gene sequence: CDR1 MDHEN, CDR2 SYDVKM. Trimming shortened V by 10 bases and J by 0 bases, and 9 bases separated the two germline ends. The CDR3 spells CATYSVNTEAFF. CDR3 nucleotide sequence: TGTGCCACCTATTCCGTGAACACTGAAGCTTTCTTT.

This CDR3 is CASSIGGQGEREKLFF. The CDR3 DNA is TGTGCCAGTAGTATAGGAGGACAGGGTGAAAGGGAAAAACTGTTTTTT. The rearrangement links TRBV19 to TRBJ1-4; TRBD1 aligns across 8 bases. Germline V gene lookup returns CDR1 LNHDA and CDR2 SQIVND (reference sequence). V gave up 1 base and J gave up 8 bases; unmatched junction bases: 9. The CDR3 is 16 amino acids.

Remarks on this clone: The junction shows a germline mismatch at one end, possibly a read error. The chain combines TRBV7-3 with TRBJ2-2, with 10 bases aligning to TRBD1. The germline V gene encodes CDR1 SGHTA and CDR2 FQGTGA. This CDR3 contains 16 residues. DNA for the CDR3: TGTGCCAGCAGCGCAGGGACAGGGGTCACCACCAGGGAGCTGTTTTTT. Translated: CASSAGTGVTTRELFF.

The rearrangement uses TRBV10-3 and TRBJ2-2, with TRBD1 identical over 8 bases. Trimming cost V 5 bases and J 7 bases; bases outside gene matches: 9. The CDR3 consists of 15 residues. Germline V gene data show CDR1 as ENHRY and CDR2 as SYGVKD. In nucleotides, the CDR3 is TGTGCCATCAGTAAGGACAGGGAGAGTTTCGGGGAGCTGTTTTTT. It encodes CAISKDRESFGELFF.

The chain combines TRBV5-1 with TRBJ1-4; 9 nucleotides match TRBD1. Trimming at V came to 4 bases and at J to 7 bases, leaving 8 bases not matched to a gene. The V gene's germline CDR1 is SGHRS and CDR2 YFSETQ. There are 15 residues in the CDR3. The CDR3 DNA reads TGCGCCAGCAGCCTAGGACAGGGGATGGGTGAAAAACTGTTTTTT. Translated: CASSLGQGMGEKLFF.

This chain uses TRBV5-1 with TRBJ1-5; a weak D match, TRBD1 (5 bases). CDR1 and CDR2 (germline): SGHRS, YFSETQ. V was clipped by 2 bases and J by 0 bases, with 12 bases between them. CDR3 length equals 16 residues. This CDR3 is CASSFAGGYSNQPQHF. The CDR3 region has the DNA TGCGCCAGCAGCTTTGCGGGGGGGTATAGCAATCAGCCCCAGCATTTT.